Described below is a single TCR beta chain sequence and its context. V lost 6 bases to trimming and J lost 3 bases, with 6 bases between them. This CDR3 region has 12 residues. Germline V gene data show CDR1 as MNHEY and CDR2 as SMNVEV (reference sequence). This sample was taken from a study of blood T cell repertoires in COVID-19. Study background: The study drew acute and convalescent COVID-19 samples from the United States, Italy and Spain.

While infection was still active, Seattle patients were enrolled and then followed longitudinally. Original handling: It was from reference gene primer amplification that nucleated cell counts were estimated. TCRdb keeps only in-frame clones here, not all; method: immunoSEQ multiplex PCR. V and J calls and clone size follow that table, whereas D and trimming were derived from the DNA. Of some 140,000 clones listed, about 83% are singletons. This chain links TRBV27 with TRBJ1-5; D perhaps matches TRBD1 (5 bases). This sequence originates from a woman aged 55-75 years with COVID-19, enrolled during active disease. Input material: peripheral blood. The DNA of the CDR3 is TGTGCCAGCAGAGGGGTCAATCAGCCCCAGCATTTT. It is translated as CASRGVNQPQHF.